This T cell receptor beta chain appears in the sequencing data of a study of blood T cell repertoires in COVID-19. Overall study context: Specimens from acute and convalescent COVID-19 originated in the United States, Italy and Spain. PBMCs, B-cell-depleted T cells, or T cells provided the cDNA or gDNA that made up the material.

The germline V and J ends were trimmed by 0 bases and 7 bases, with 9 bases remaining between them. Looked up from germline, CDR1 is MGHRA and CDR2 is YSYEKL. The CDR3 totals 13 residues. How the authors handled the data: From reference gene primer amplification, estimates of nucleated cell counts were derived. The data were produced by immunoSEQ multiplex PCR, yet TCRdb's version contains in-frame clones alone and is incomplete. The V and J calls and the clone size are those of that table, but D and trimming were determined from the DNA. The sample consists of a few hundred thousand clones, roughly 84% of them appearing once.

The V call is TRBV4-1, the J call TRBJ1-2, with D hard to call. Specimen: peripheral blood. This TCR was sampled from a woman in her sixties or seventies with acute or convalescent COVID-19. The CDR3 sequence is CASSQDTTFGYTF. The CDR3 DNA follows: TGCGCCAGCAGCCAAGATACCACTTTTGGCTACACCTTC.